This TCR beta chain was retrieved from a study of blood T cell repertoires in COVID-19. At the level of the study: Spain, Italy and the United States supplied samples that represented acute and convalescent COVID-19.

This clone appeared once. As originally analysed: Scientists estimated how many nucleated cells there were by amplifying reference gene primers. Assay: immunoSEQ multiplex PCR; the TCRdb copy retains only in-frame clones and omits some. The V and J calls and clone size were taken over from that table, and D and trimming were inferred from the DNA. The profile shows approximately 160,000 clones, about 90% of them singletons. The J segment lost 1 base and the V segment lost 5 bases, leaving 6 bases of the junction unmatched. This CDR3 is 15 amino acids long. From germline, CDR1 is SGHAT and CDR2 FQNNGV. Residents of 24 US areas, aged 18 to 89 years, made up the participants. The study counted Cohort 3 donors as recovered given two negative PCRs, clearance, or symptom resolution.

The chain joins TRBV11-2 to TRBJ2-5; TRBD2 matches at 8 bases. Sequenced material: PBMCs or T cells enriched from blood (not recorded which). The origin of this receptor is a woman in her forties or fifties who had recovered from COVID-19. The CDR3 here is CASSAILAAQETQYF. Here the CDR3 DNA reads TGTGCCAGCAGCGCGATACTAGCGGCCCAAGAGACCCAGTACTTC.